This TCR beta chain comes out of a study of Graves' ophthalmopathy and Graves' hyperthyroidism (dated by TCRdb to 2016 to 2019). Describing the broader study: Peripheral blood was collected before any treatment was given, at the time of initial diagnosis. TCR beta repertoire signatures were used to distinguish Graves' ophthalmopathy from Graves' hyperthyroidism and to predict progression to ophthalmopathy. An independent validation cohort was composed of roughly 18 hyperthyroidism patients and around 15 patients who later progressed from hyperthyroidism to ophthalmopathy. In more than five hyperthyroidism patients, T-cell repertoires of thyroid tissue and blood were compared. Following sampling, methimazole starting at 30 mg daily was administered to hyperthyroidism patients, and high-dose intravenous methylprednisolone was administered to ophthalmopathy patients. To explore V-J signatures that separate ophthalmopathy from hyperthyroidism, a discovery set of 95 to 100 patients was enrolled, consisting of roughly 45 with ophthalmopathy and roughly 57 with stable hyperthyroidism. For training and testing, the 100 patients in the discovery cohort were randomly divided in a 7:3 ratio. In total, around 130 blood samples were TCR-sequenced: around 42 ophthalmopathy, approximately 80 hyperthyroidism and some 17 hyperthyroidism-to-ophthalmopathy patients. What the study reported, not specific to this receptor: Sample size was not predetermined statistically, and investigators were not blinded to group allocation. Most expanded thyroid clonotypes with a frequency above 0.001 also appeared in blood, which suggests that blood repertoires may reflect the immune response in the thyroid. In validation, the model predicted ophthalmopathy progression with about 70% sensitivity and around 72% specificity; 12 predicted patients were CT-confirmed with GO in a median of approximately six months. The 13-signature model separated ophthalmopathy from stable hyperthyroidism with 85% to 90% sensitivity and 81% to 82% specificity in cross-validation, and 80%/75% in the test set.

A patient counted as having stable hyperthyroidism if there was no progression to ophthalmopathy within 18 months of follow-up. Hyperthyroidism patients were newly diagnosed, with disease duration under 2 months, and aged 18 to 65 years. Patients were excluded if they had other autoimmune diseases, uncontrolled infections, pregnancy or lactation. Diagnosis was based on clinical symptoms, serum thyroxine, TRAb, thyroid ultrasound and orbital computed tomography. Ficoll-Paque density gradient centrifugation was used to isolate PBMCs from approximately 10 ml of fresh peripheral blood. Total RNA was extracted using Trizol reagent, and RNA quality was checked on an Agilent 2100 Bioanalyzer. In its sample, this clonotype was seen many times. The antigen it recognizes is unknown. Qualities for individual bases were not recorded, and no much larger clone is one base off. Sequences SGHTA (CDR1) and FQGTGA (CDR2) are obtained from the germline V gene. The CDR3 holds 13 amino acids from the cysteine to the phenylalanine. CDR3 DNA is the only sequence kept; it has 39 bases, read in frame from the first base. A distance of 8 bases separates the germline ends of V and J, which lose 0 bases and 6 bases respectively.

For repertoire sequencing, the TCR beta CDR3 regions were amplified from RNA transcripts. HTBI primers and the Qiagen OneStep RT-PCR kit were used in a first-round RT-PCR, which was followed by a second-round multiplex PCR, size selection and purification. Libraries were sequenced on an Illumina HiSeq2000 using paired-end 100 bp reads. Regarding the original processing steps: SOAPnuke was used for read processing, and reads with adapters, uncalled bases, a mean Phred below 15, or no exact constant-primer or identifier match were discarded. COPE v1.2.5 was used to merge the high-quality paired reads. Each unique nucleotide sequence was defined as a clonotype, and clonotypes were aligned to IMGT TRB V, D and J references with MiTCR v1.1. Only V-J combinations with frequency above 0.0001 were analysed, covering around 99% of repertoires. For each V-J combination, a TCR clonal expansion and chaos score was defined as F50 clonal expansion divided by the chaos observed in the TCRdist matrix. Welch's t-statistics and random forest were used to reduce the features to about 12 V-J combinations, which were then used as input to a naive Bayes classifier. The similarity between thyroid and blood repertoires was quantified using the Morisita-Horn index. Starting from the raw public reads, TCRdb applied fastp trimming at Q25, assembled clones with MiXCR and retained in-frame beta chains. CDR3 protein sequences are deduplicated, and each keeps its most common genes and DNA. The V and J calls and clone size come from TCRdb's table, not from the authors' own analysis. The sample profile shows hundreds of thousands of distinct CDR3 sequences; roughly 15% of them were found once. The ten largest clones capture 5.5% to 7% of the sample.

The sequence links TRBV7-3 to TRBJ1-1; TRBD1 might be the D gene, on 5 matching bases. The sequence came from a woman aged 18-29 years with stable Graves' hyperthyroidism. Donor details come from another sample of the same person, matched by shared clones. Sequencing was carried out using peripheral blood. The nucleotide sequence reads as follows: TGTGCCAGCAGCTTAACCCCGGGGGCTGAAGCTTTCTTT. Translated, it reads CASSLTPGAEAFF.